Sequencing of this T cell receptor (beta chain) was carried out in a study of T cell responses to AZD1222 COVID-19 vaccine. Study-level findings and limits: All repertoire sampling was performed exclusively after the peak T cell response. Spike-wide vaccine-associated CD4 TCRs dominated at 160-218 and 743-854. An increase in Spike-specific TCR breadth and depth was observed after two AZD1222 doses.

On this clone itself: Its antigen is undetermined.

Sequencing used immunoSEQ multiplex PCR; TCRdb keeps in-frame clones, though not all of them. In the table there are about 75,000 clones, 88% of which are singletons. V shed 5 bases, J shed 3 bases, and the junction held 6 bases outside the gene matches. Germline CDR1 MDHEN, CDR2 SYDVKM. This CDR3 is built from 14 residues. The chain links TRBV28 to TRBJ2-7; 8 nucleotides match TRBD1. The clonotype originates from an adult who received the MenACWY meningococcal vaccine as a control. Sequenced material: peripheral blood, taken 28 days after the second dose of the MenACWY control vaccine. This CDR3 is CASSEGQAIYEQYF. CDR3 in DNA: TGTGCCAGCAGTGAGGGACAGGCCATCTACGAGCAGTACTTC.